The present entry profiles one TCR beta chain with its context. Its antigen is unidentified. These data are taken from a study of Ad26.COV2.S vaccination and SARS-CoV-2 variants. Study background: In the COV1001 trial, the donor was in the Ad26.COV2.S arm. Once, or twice with 56 days between doses, Ad26.COV2.S was given intramuscularly. Study conclusions and caveats: Greater spike-specific TCR breadth was seen in vaccine recipients than in placebo recipients.

Generated by immunoSEQ multiplex PCR, the TCRdb table keeps only in-frame clones and is missing some. The sample has around 300,000 clones, roughly 88% seen once. Treatment indicated: roughly 20 received Ad26.COV2.S at low or high dose, single or two shots; roughly five received placebo; per-sample allocation not given. Sampling took place 63 days after the first vaccine or placebo injection. A Boston adult aged 18-55 years was the donor. The TCR originated in a person between 18 and 60 years old who received the Ad26.COV2.S COVID-19 vaccine or a placebo. The source material was peripheral blood, sampled in a trial of Ad26.COV2.S vaccine versus placebo.

Here the CDR3 DNA reads TGTGCCAGCTCAACCGTCCGACAGGGGGAAGGGGTTCGTGAAAAACTGTTTTTT. Its protein is CASSTVRQGEGVREKLFF. The chain has TRBV18 and TRBJ1-4, with TRBD1 matching over 9 bases. Trimming cost V 5 bases and J 7 bases; bases outside gene matches: 17. The germline V gene has CDR1 KGHSH and CDR2 LQKENI. The CDR3 spans 18 residues.